This TCR beta chain was found in a study of pediatric ulcerative colitis. Study results and caveats: Repertoires came from total lymphocyte DNA, so rare subsets like regulatory T cells may be missed. In rectum, acute severe colitis had expanded clones and less diversity.

This was a survey-level run. Here immunoSEQ multiplex PCR was the method, and the copy in TCRdb shows in-frame clones only, minus some. The table records roughly 30,000 clones, about four fifths of them present only once. Colonoscopy and blood draw happened at the same time. As for this clone: Antigen unknown.

The CDR3 contains 16 residues. The J segment lost 0 bases and the V segment lost 2 bases, leaving 4 bases of the junction unmatched. In germline, CDR1 is MGHRA, CDR2 YSYEKL. The sample taken for sequencing was blood. This TCR was recovered from a boy between 10 and 17 years old with severe ulcerative colitis. The chain employs TRBV4-1 and TRBJ2-1; TRBD1 agrees at 7 bases. CDR3 amino acids: CASSQPGGSSYNEQFF. As DNA, the CDR3 is TGCGCCAGCAGCCAACCAGGGGGAAGCTCCTACAATGAGCAGTTCTTC.